This TCR beta chain was recorded in a study of identical twins. Unique molecular identifiers were present on cDNA, and template switching added a universal primer site. TCRdb re-called the 5' RACE reads with MiXCR, one entry per CDR3 protein. This sample carries under 350,000 distinct CDR3 sequences, roughly 8.6% of them seen once, and the ten largest clones take around 7.1%. Notes on the study in general: Zero-insertion results could be subject to partial confounding by invariant MAIT and iNKT cells. Modelling approaches yielded underestimates of out-of-frame TCR alpha sharing between monozygotic twins. Weaker excess sharing between twins was seen in beta out-of-frame sequences.

This clonotype showed up just a few times. The antigen remains unidentified. Separately, the same data were catalogued under a study of yellow fever vaccine responses in identical twins.

Sequencing was performed on CD8+ T cells sorted from blood. The sequence derives from a woman aged 18-29 years in good health.

This CDR3 reads CASSPGLAGASYNEQFF. As DNA, the CDR3 is TGCGCCAGCAGCCCGGGACTAGCGGGAGCCTCCTACAATGAGCAGTTCTTC. The V call is TRBV5-1, the J call TRBJ2-1; TRBD2 matches 14 bases. CDR3 length equals 17 residues. Per germline, CDR1 SGHRS and CDR2 YFSETQ. J lost 0 bases, V lost 4 bases, and 3 bases had no gene match. Full variable domain (remainder filled in from reference TRBV5-1 and TRBJ2-1): KAGVTQTPRYLIKTRGQQVTLSCSPISGHRSVSWYQQTPGQGLQFLFEYFSETQRNKGNFPGRFSGRQFSNSRSEMNVSTLELGDSALYLCASSPGLAGASYNEQFFGPGTRLTVL.